The entry that follows covers one T cell receptor beta chain sequence. The data originate from a study of blood T cell repertoires in COVID-19. Looking at the study overall: Donors in the United States, Italy and Spain gave samples during acute or convalescent COVID-19. In each case, the material was cDNA or gDNA derived from T cells, B-cell-depleted T cells, or PBMCs.

Repertoires were generated with immunoSEQ multiplex PCR, while TCRdb's copy carries only in-frame clones and drops some. The sample yields about 150,000 clones, around 90% seen once. The CDR3 spans 15 residues. V lost 0 bases and J lost 2, with 10 bases in between. Germline lookup yields CDR1 SEHNR and CDR2 FQNEAQ (reference sequence). The TCR originated in a man aged 50-59 years with acute or convalescent COVID-19. Sequencing used peripheral blood. The V call is TRBV7-9, the J call TRBJ2-5, with D possibly matching TRBD2 (5 bases). CDR3 in amino acids: CASSLAGSGQETQYF. DNA of the CDR3: TGTGCCAGCAGCTTAGCAGGGAGTGGGCAAGAGACCCAGTACTTC.